The 30 T cell receptor beta chains in this list originate from one sample, sequenced in a study of T cell responses to AZD1222 COVID-19 vaccine. The table came from immunoSEQ multiplex PCR; TCRdb's copy has only in-frame clones and leaves some out. The sample carries tens of thousands of clones, around nine tenths recorded once. The input for sequencing was peripheral blood, taken 28 days after the second AZD1222 dose. Source of these receptors: an adult who received the AZD1222 COVID-19 vaccine.

The chain joins TRBV9 to TRBJ2-2; 8 bases are a match to TRBD2. The V and J ends lost 3 bases and 1 base, in that order; junction bases with no gene match: 11. CDR3 length: 18 residues. Looked up from germline, CDR1 is SGDLS and CDR2 is YYNGEE. This CDR3 reads CASSAPRGGRMNTGELFF. CDR3 coding DNA: TGTGCCAGCAGCGCACCTCGCGGCGGGAGGATGAACACCGGGGAGCTGTTTTTT. Full variable domain (outside the CDR3, taken from reference TRBV9 and TRBJ2-2): DSGVTQTPKHLITATGQRVTLRCSPRSGDLSVYWYQQSLDQGLQFLIQYYNGEERAKGNILERFSAQQFPDLHSELNLSSLELGDSALYFCASSAPRGGRMNTGELFFGEGSRLTVL.

The J gene is TRBJ2-5, the V gene TRBV5-1; D possibly corresponds to TRBD2 (6 bases). CDR1 SGHRS and CDR2 YFSETQ come from the germline V gene. The CDR3 is 11 amino acids. Trimming removed 4 bases at V and 9 bases at J, with 10 bases between. The CDR3 reads CASSNGEAQYF. The CDR3 nucleotides are TGCGCCAGCAGCAATGGGGAGGCCCAGTACTTC.

CDR3 nucleotide sequence: TGTGCCACCAGCAGAGGGGCTAGCGGGGGGCAGTTCTTC. It yields the protein CATSRGASGGQFF. The V gene is TRBV15, the J gene TRBJ2-1; 10 nucleotides match TRBD2. The V segment lost 1 base and the J segment 12 bases; nucleotides outside the gene matches: 3. Germline V gene sequence: CDR1 LNHNV, CDR2 YYDKDF (reference sequence). This CDR3 has 13 amino acids.

This chain uses TRBV5-1 with TRBJ2-5; 8 bases are a match to TRBD1. CDR1 and CDR2 from the germline V gene are SGHRS and YFSETQ. The CDR3 has 14 amino acids. J was trimmed by 2 bases and V by 4 bases; bases with no gene match: 4. The CDR3 nucleotides are TGCGCCAGCAGCCCGGGGACAGGACAAGAGACCCAGTACTTC. Its translation is CASSPGTGQETQYF.

V is TRBV19 and J is TRBJ2-3; a possible D gene is TRBD2 (6 bases). Between the trimmed V and J ends, which lost 5 bases and 0 bases, there was a span of 12 bases. CDR3 length equals 15 residues. Germline V CDR1 and CDR2: LNHDA, SQIVND (reference sequence). The CDR3 sequence: CASSSRGFSTDTQYF. The CDR3, as DNA: TGTGCCAGTAGTTCCCGGGGGTTTAGCACAGATACGCAGTATTTT.

V usage is TRBV6-4 and J usage is TRBJ2-2; the match to TRBD1 covers 8 bases. Trimming at V came to 0 bases and at J to 3 bases, leaving 0 bases not matched to a gene. Germline values: CDR1 MRHNA, CDR2 SNTAGT. This CDR3 is 15 amino acids long. CDR3 DNA: TGTGCCAGCAGTGACTCGACAGGGGACACCGGGGAGCTGTTTTTT. Translation: CASSDSTGDTGELFF.

CDR3 protein: CASSGWNTEAFF. In DNA form, the CDR3 reads TGTGCCAGCAGTGGTTGGAACACTGAAGCTTTCTTT. This chain links TRBV27 with TRBJ1-1; D remains ambiguous. The length of the CDR3 is 12 residues. Germline lookup yields CDR1 MNHEY and CDR2 SMNVEV (reference sequence). Trimming left V 5 bases short and J 1 base short, with 5 bases between.

V is TRBV7-9 and J is TRBJ1-2; D gene unclear. CDR3 length: 15 amino acids. Trimming removed 1 base at V and 2 bases at J, with 11 bases between. Germline CDR1 SEHNR, CDR2 FQNEAQ (reference sequence). In DNA, the CDR3 is TGTGCCAGCAGCTTAGAGTTTCGGGGAAACTATGGCTACACCTTC. Its protein is CASSLEFRGNYGYTF.

This rearrangement joins TRBV5-1 to TRBJ1-1; D is possibly TRBD1 (6 bases). Germline-derived CDR1 and CDR2 are SGHRS and YFSETQ. V lost 4 bases and J lost 4, with 20 bases in between. This CDR3 has 16 residues. CDR3 bases: TGCGCCAGCAGCGGAGGACAGTTATTGCTCTCCACTGAAGCTTTCTTT. Encoded protein: CASSGGQLLLSTEAFF.

The chain joins TRBV3-1 (or the pseudogene TRBV3-2) to TRBJ1-2; 7 bases are a match to TRBD1. V trimming: 1 base; J trimming: 2 bases; junction bases outside the gene matches: 4. Germline V gene lookup returns CDR1 LGHDT and CDR2 YNNKEL (reference sequence). The CDR3 contains 15 residues. CDR3 in amino acids: CASSQGQGPNYGYTF. CDR3 nucleotides: TGTGCCAGCAGCCAAGGACAGGGTCCCAACTATGGCTACACCTTC.

The chain combines TRBV21-1 with TRBJ2-4; the D call of TRBD1 is as the table states it, not checked on the DNA. TRBV21-1 is annotated as a pseudogene. The CDR3 spans 16 residues. CDR3 sequence (DNA): TGTGCCAGCAGCAAAGATCGGACAGGGGGCGCAGACATTCAGTACTTC. Its translation: CASSKDRTGGADIQYF.

This chain connects TRBV24-1 to TRBJ2-1; maybe TRBD2 (5 bases). The CDR3 contains 17 residues. Germline V gene sequence: CDR1 KGHDR, CDR2 SFDVKD. Trimming shortened V by 5 bases and J by 5 bases, and 21 bases separated the two germline ends. The chain's CDR3 is CATSVGGSGRRDNEQFF. The DNA for the CDR3 is TGTGCCACCAGTGTGGGTGGGAGCGGACGGCGAGACAATGAGCAGTTCTTC.

V and J are TRBV5-1 and TRBJ1-1; no reliable D call. V lost 2 bases to trimming and J lost 3 bases, with 14 bases between them. Germline V gene data show CDR1 as SGHRS and CDR2 as YFSETQ. The CDR3 loop spans 15 amino acids. Here the CDR3 DNA reads TGCGCCAGCAGCTTTCGAGGGATTCCCCACACTGAAGCTTTCTTT. Protein: CASSFRGIPHTEAFF.

V gene TRBV28 combines with J gene TRBJ2-5; TRBD2 aligns across 9 bases. CDR3 length: 12 residues. V lost 6 bases and J lost 6; bases outside the gene matches: 2. Germline loops: CDR1 MDHEN, CDR2 SYDVKM. Here the CDR3 DNA reads TGTGCCAGCAGACCTAGCGGGAAGACCCAGTACTTC. Translating it yields CASRPSGKTQYF.

The chain has TRBV2 and TRBJ2-7; the D gene could be TRBD1 or TRBD2 (5 bases each). CDR1 and CDR2 (germline): SNHLY, FYNNEI. The germline V and J ends were trimmed by 6 bases and 4 bases, with 7 bases remaining between them. CDR3 length: 11 residues. The CDR3 DNA sequence: TGTGCCAGCAGGGGGGAATACGAGCAGTACTTC. Translation: CASRGEYEQYF.

This chain joins TRBV6-6 and TRBJ1-1; D not certain. CDR3 length: 11 residues. Trimming took 6 bases from V and 8 from J, leaving 10 bases between them. Germline values: CDR1 MNHNY, CDR2 SVGAGI (reference sequence). CDR3 DNA: TGTGCCAGCAGGCTGCATACCGAAGCTTTCTTT. Translating gives CASRLHTEAFF.

The V call is TRBV30, the J call TRBJ2-7, with D perhaps given as TRBD1 or TRBD2 (5 bases each). Trimming cost V 3 bases and J 5 bases, with 20 bases left between them. Germline V gene lookup returns CDR1 GTSNPN and CDR2 SVGIG (reference sequence). CDR3 length equals 15 residues. This chain's CDR3 is CAWRAGTTGIDEQYF. CDR3 nucleotides: TGTGCCTGGAGGGCCGGGACGACCGGGATCGACGAGCAGTACTTC.

The chain uses TRBV4-2 and TRBJ1-2, with D possibly TRBD1 on 6 matching bases. Germline loops: CDR1 LGHNA, CDR2 YNFKEQ. With 3 bases removed from V and 0 bases from J, the gap between germline ends came to 14 bases. CDR3 length: 16 amino acids. The CDR3, as DNA: TGTGCCAGCAGCCACCCCAGGGGACTCTCTAACTATGGCTACACCTTC. It codes for CASSHPRGLSNYGYTF.

This rearrangement joins TRBV27 to TRBJ1-6; maybe TRBD1 (5 bases). The V end was cut by 0 bases, the J end by 10 bases, with 13 bases between. The CDR3 contains 15 residues. CDR1 and CDR2 (germline): MNHEY, SMNVEV (reference sequence). CDR3 sequence reads: CASSLSGVRTSPLHF. In nucleotides, the CDR3 is TGTGCCAGCAGTTTATCGGGGGTTCGTACCTCACCCCTCCACTTT.

The chain has TRBV11-2 and TRBJ2-1; tentative D call: TRBD2 (6 bases). V shed 1 base and J shed 7 bases, with 14 bases lying between them. CDR3 size: 15 residues. Germline V CDR1 and CDR2: SGHAT, FQNNGV. For the CDR3, the DNA is TGTGCCAGCAGCTTAGGACGGGGGATGGTGAATGAGCAGTTCTTC. It yields the protein CASSLGRGMVNEQFF.

This chain uses TRBV4-1 with TRBJ2-3; unclear D gene. Trimming took 0 bases from V and 0 from J, leaving 13 bases between them. CDR1 is MGHRA and CDR2 is YSYEKL in the germline V gene. The CDR3 has 17 amino acids. The CDR3 DNA follows: TGCGCCAGCAGCCAAGAATCCCCCCCTAGGAGCACAGATACGCAGTATTTT. Residues: CASSQESPPRSTDTQYF.

The chain carries TRBV5-1 and TRBJ2-7, with TRBD1 identical over 7 bases. V gave up 6 bases and J gave up 2 bases; unmatched junction bases: 11. This CDR3 spans 15 amino acids. Germline V CDR1 and CDR2: SGHRS, YFSETQ. The chain's CDR3 is CASTLDRERAYEQYF. CDR3 nucleotide sequence: TGCGCCAGCACCTTAGACAGGGAGAGGGCCTACGAGCAGTACTTC.

In this sample, this clone is medium-sized. The chain carries TRBV4-2 and TRBJ2-3; 10 bases are a match to TRBD2. With V trimmed by 0 bases and J by 4 bases, 4 bases remained unmatched. Germline V gene data show CDR1 as LGHNA and CDR2 as YNFKEQ. The CDR3 length is 16 residues. The CDR3 is CASSQDATSGADTQYF. CDR3 coding DNA: TGTGCCAGCAGCCAAGATGCAACTAGCGGGGCAGATACGCAGTATTTT.

The chain carries TRBV18 and TRBJ2-7, with 8 bases matching TRBD1. J gave up 3 bases and V 6 bases, and 7 bases lay outside the gene matches. The CDR3 contains 14 residues. CDR1 is KGHSH, CDR2 LQKENI, per germline. In nucleotides, the CDR3 is TGTGCCAGCTCCCCGACAGGGGAGGACTACGAGCAGTACTTC. It is translated as CASSPTGEDYEQYF.

The chain uses TRBV6-2 or TRBV6-3 and TRBJ1-5, with D possibly TRBD1 on 6 matching bases. V was pared by 4 bases and J by 0 bases, with 16 bases between. The germline CDR1 and CDR2 sequences are MNHEY and SVGEGT. The CDR3 spans 17 residues. The CDR3 loop reads CASSSPTQGLSNQPQHF. The CDR3 region has the DNA TGTGCCAGCAGTTCCCCCACGCAGGGGCTTAGCAATCAGCCCCAGCATTTT.

The chain joins TRBV5-1 to TRBJ2-7; no reliable D call. This CDR3 contains 16 residues. The germline V gene has CDR1 SGHRS and CDR2 YFSETQ. Between the trimmed V and J ends, which lost 4 bases and 7 bases, there was a span of 24 bases. DNA of the CDR3: TGCGCCAGCAGCCCCTCCCCGTCATCATGGATGAGGGAGCAGTACTTC. Its translation: CASSPSPSSWMREQYF.

This sequence joins TRBV5-4 and TRBJ2-5; D not resolved. The CDR3 spans 14 residues. From germline, CDR1 is SGHNT and CDR2 YYREEE (reference sequence). The V gene lost 2 bases and the J gene lost 5 bases, with 13 bases spanning the gap. The CDR3 reads CASSLIQFAETQYF. The CDR3 DNA reads TGTGCCAGCAGCTTAATTCAGTTTGCGGAGACCCAGTACTTC.

CDR3 coding DNA: TGTGCCAGCAGCCAGGGGGGAAACGGCATCGGGGAGCTGTTTTTT. Amino acids: CASSQGGNGIGELFF. The chain has TRBV7-3 and TRBJ2-2, with D possibly matching TRBD1 (7 bases). The CDR3 runs to 15 residues. The germline CDR1 and CDR2 sequences are SGHTA and FQGTGA. Trimming pared 5 bases from V and 7 bases from J, leaving 17 bases between.

The chain couples TRBV19 to TRBJ2-1; 11 positions match TRBD1. Trimming cost V 0 bases and J 4 bases; bases outside gene matches: 2. The CDR3 contains 16 residues. Germline CDR1 reads LNHDA; CDR2 reads SQIVND (reference sequence). CDR3 amino acids: CASSIDGTGGYNEQFF. The CDR3 bases are TGTGCCAGTAGTATAGATGGGACAGGGGGATACAATGAGCAGTTCTTC.

In this sample, this clone turned up once. The chain links TRBV4-2 to TRBJ2-5, with TRBD2 identical over 11 bases. Trimming removed 3 bases from V and 4 bases from J; junction bases left unmatched: 7. CDR1 and CDR2 (germline): LGHNA, YNFKEQ. CDR3 length: 16 amino acids. CDR3 amino acids: CASSQPTSGVGETQYF. DNA for the CDR3: TGTGCCAGCAGCCAGCCGACTAGCGGGGTGGGAGAGACCCAGTACTTC.